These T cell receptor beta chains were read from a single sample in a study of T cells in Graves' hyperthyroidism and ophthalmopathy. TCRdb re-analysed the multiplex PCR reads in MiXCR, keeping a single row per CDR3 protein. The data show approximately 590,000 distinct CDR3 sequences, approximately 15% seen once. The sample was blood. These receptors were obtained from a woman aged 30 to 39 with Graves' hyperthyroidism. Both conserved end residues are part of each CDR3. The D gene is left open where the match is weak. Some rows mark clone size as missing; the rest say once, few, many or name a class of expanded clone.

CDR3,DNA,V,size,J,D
CASSEALLTGYGYTF,TGTGCCAGCAGTGAAGCTCTCCTAACCGGCTATGGCTACACCTTC,TRBV6-1,.,TRBJ1-2,.
CASLRGSTLNTEAFF,TGTGCCAGCTTAAGAGGCTCAACCTTGAACACTGAAGCTTTCTTT,TRBV28,many,TRBJ1-1,.
CSASSGLAGGTTDTQYF,TGCAGTGCTAGTTCTGGGCTAGCGGGAGGTACGACAGATACGCAGTATTTT,TRBV20-1,many,TRBJ2-3,TRBD2
CASSQVPGQGFNNEQFF,TGCGCCAGCAGCCAAGTTCCGGGACAGGGATTCAACAATGAGCAGTTCTTC,TRBV4-1,.,TRBJ2-1,TRBD1
CASSLMGPPQETQYF,TGCGCCAGCAGCTTGATGGGACCCCCTCAAGAGACCCAGTACTTC,TRBV5-1,few,TRBJ2-5,.
CASPGQDPPQETQYF,TGTGCCAGCCCCGGACAGGACCCCCCTCAAGAGACCCAGTACTTC,TRBV6-2/TRBV6-3,many,TRBJ2-5,TRBD1
CASSMTPGISDGQPQHF,TGTGCCAGTAGTATGACTCCAGGAATCTCAGACGGACAGCCCCAGCATTTT,TRBV19,many,TRBJ1-5,.
CASSPPGLGNTEAFF,TGTGCCAGCAGCCCCCCGGGGCTCGGGAACACTGAAGCTTTCTTT,TRBV4-2,.,TRBJ1-1,.
CASSLRDNTDTQYF,TGTGCCAGCAGTTTACGAGACAACACAGATACGCAGTATTTT,TRBV12-3/TRBV12-4,many,TRBJ2-3,.
CASSDATGVWQPQHF,TGTGCCAGCAGTGACGCGACAGGGGTCTGGCAGCCCCAGCATTTT,TRBV6-1,.,TRBJ1-5,TRBD1
CASSFRGLADTQYF,TGTGCCAGCAGCTTTAGGGGGTTAGCAGATACGCAGTATTTT,TRBV5-4,few,TRBJ2-3,.
CASSLEVGVGEQFF,TGTGCCAGCAGCTTAGAGGTGGGAGTCGGTGAGCAGTTCTTC,TRBV7-8,many,TRBJ2-1,.
CSAHRSQGLNTEAFF,TGCAGTGCTCATAGATCACAGGGGCTGAACACTGAAGCTTTCTTT,TRBV20-1,few,TRBJ1-1,TRBD1
CSVERGAYEQYF,TGCAGCGTTGAACGGGGCGCCTACGAGCAGTACTTC,TRBV29-1,.,TRBJ2-7,.
CASSLGGGRGYTF,TGTGCCAGCAGTTTAGGCGGGGGCCGCGGCTACACCTTC,TRBV28,many,TRBJ1-2,.
CASARDGGEGLKSGNTIYF,TGTGCCAGCGCGCGCGACGGGGGAGAGGGTCTTAAAAGTGGAAACACCATATATTTT,TRBV28,few,TRBJ1-3,.
CSALPQLNYGYTF,TGCAGTGCCCTACCACAGTTAAACTATGGCTACACCTTC,TRBV20-1,.,TRBJ1-2,.
CASSLTPMDIQYF,TGTGCCAGCAGCTTAACCCCTATGGACATTCAGTACTTC,TRBV7-2,many,TRBJ2-4,.
CASSGAGFYYGYTF,TGTGCCAGCAGTGGGGCCGGGTTTTACTATGGCTACACCTTC,TRBV28,many,TRBJ1-2,.
CASRTAFFDTQYF,TGCGCCAGCAGGACGGCCTTTTTTGATACGCAGTATTTT,TRBV10-2,few,TRBJ2-3,.
CASSYLRTSTAYEQYF,TGTGCCAGCAGTTACCTCAGGACATCCACTGCCTACGAGCAGTACTTC,TRBV6-5,many,TRBJ2-7,.
CASSTHGPTNTGELFF,TGTGCCAGTAGTACGCACGGGCCTACGAACACCGGGGAGCTGTTTTTT,TRBV19,few,TRBJ2-2,.
CASSLVAGVQTGELFF,TGTGCCAGCAGCTTAGTAGCGGGAGTTCAAACCGGGGAGCTGTTTTTT,TRBV7-2,many,TRBJ2-2,TRBD2
CSATEMRTPGEGVYNSPLHF,TGCAGTGCCACAGAAATGAGAACCCCCGGAGAGGGGGTTTATAATTCACCCCTCCACTTT,TRBV20-1,.,TRBJ1-6,.
CASSTGTSGTPTGELFF,TGTGCCAGCAGTACCGGGACTAGCGGAACCCCCACCGGGGAGCTGTTTTTT,TRBV6-2/TRBV6-3,many,TRBJ2-2,TRBD2
CASSSGLAGFYNEQFF,TGTGCCAGCAGCTCGGGACTAGCGGGCTTTTACAATGAGCAGTTCTTC,TRBV6-2/TRBV6-3,many,TRBJ2-1,TRBD2
CASSYEGGRTEAFF,TGTGCCAGCAGTTACGAGGGGGGGCGGACTGAAGCTTTCTTT,TRBV6-6,many,TRBJ1-1,.
CASSSGQVNTEAFF,TGTGCCAGCAGTTCAGGGCAGGTGAACACTGAAGCTTTCTTT,TRBV12-3/TRBV12-4,many,TRBJ1-1,.
CASSNDLGGSGETQYF,TGCGCCAGCAGCAACGATTTGGGAGGCTCTGGGGAGACCCAGTACTTC,TRBV5-1,many,TRBJ2-5,.
CAISESESLFGGGQGGQETQYF,TGTGCCATCAGTGAGTCGGAAAGCTTGTTTGGTGGCGGACAGGGGGGACAAGAGACCCAGTACTTC,TRBV10-3,many,TRBJ2-5,TRBD1
CAISSGRSYEQFF,TGTGCCATCTCTAGCGGGAGATCATATGAGCAGTTCTTC,TRBV10-3,few,TRBJ2-1,TRBD2
CSAERLAGDTGELFF,TGCAGTGCCGAGCGACTAGCGGGAGACACCGGGGAGCTGTTTTTT,TRBV20-1,few,TRBJ2-2,TRBD2
CASSLGIGLNKGGAFF,TGTGCCAGCAGCTTAGGGATCGGGCTAAACAAGGGCGGAGCTTTCTTT,TRBV13,many,TRBJ1-1,.
CASSRLGLAGGEQFF,TGTGCCAGCAGCCGCTTGGGACTAGCGGGAGGAGAGCAGTTCTTC,TRBV14,many,TRBJ2-1,TRBD2
CASSQRTGLGSPLHF,TGTGCCAGCAGCCAGAGGACGGGTCTGGGATCACCCCTCCACTTT,TRBV14,few,TRBJ1-6,.
CASSLGGLFYEQYF,TGTGCCAGCAGCTTGGGCGGACTCTTCTACGAGCAGTACTTC,TRBV5-6,few,TRBJ2-7,.
CATSDPPDIRDTGELFF,TGTGCCACCAGTGATCCGCCCGATATCAGGGACACCGGGGAGCTGTTTTTT,TRBV24-1,few,TRBJ2-2,.
CASSQTGDSRHFNYGYTF,TGCGCCAGCAGCCAGACAGGGGACTCGAGACATTTTAACTATGGCTACACCTTC,TRBV4-1,.,TRBJ1-2,TRBD1
CASSSHTDRDGAQYF,TGTGCCAGCAGCTCCCACACCGACAGGGACGGGGCGCAGTATTTT,TRBV7-9,few,TRBJ2-3,TRBD1
CASSKWGNTEAFF,TGTGCCAGTAGTAAATGGGGCAACACTGAAGCTTTCTTT,TRBV19,.,TRBJ1-1,.
CASSQGRLAGGETQYF,TGTGCCAGCAGCCAAGGACGGCTAGCGGGGGGTGAGACCCAGTACTTC,TRBV3-1,many,TRBJ2-5,TRBD2
CASSILVTGELFF,TGCGCCAGCAGCATACTAGTTACCGGGGAGCTGTTTTTT,TRBV5-1,many,TRBJ2-2,.
CASSSLYEQFF,TGTGCCAGCAGCTCACTGTATGAGCAGTTCTTC,TRBV7-2,many,TRBJ2-1,.
CASRVDSITEAFF,TGCGCCAGCAGGGTTGACAGTATCACTGAAGCTTTCTTT,TRBV5-1,many,TRBJ1-1,.
CASSLKGRSSTDTQYF,TGTGCCAGCAGCTTAAAAGGTCGGAGTAGCACAGATACGCAGTATTTT,TRBV7-9,few,TRBJ2-3,.
CASSRRGRGNTGELFF,TGTGCCAGCAGCCGTCGTGGGAGGGGGAACACCGGGGAGCTGTTTTTT,TRBV7-2,many,TRBJ2-2,TRBD2
CASSSGGEDNEQFF,TGTGCCAGCAGTTCCGGGGGTGAGGACAATGAGCAGTTCTTC,TRBV28,.,TRBJ2-1,.
CVSSLRMRTGTSYNEQFF,TGTGTCAGCAGCTTAAGGATGCGTACCGGGACCTCCTACAATGAGCAGTTCTTC,TRBV7-2,few,TRBJ2-1,.
CASSYRDRGGYEQFF,TGTGCCAGCAGTTACCGGGACAGGGGAGGCTATGAGCAGTTCTTC,TRBV7-9,many,TRBJ2-1,TRBD1
CASSSRTSGKYEQYF,TGTGCCAGCAGTTCCCGGACTAGCGGGAAATACGAGCAGTACTTC,TRBV28,many,TRBJ2-7,TRBD2